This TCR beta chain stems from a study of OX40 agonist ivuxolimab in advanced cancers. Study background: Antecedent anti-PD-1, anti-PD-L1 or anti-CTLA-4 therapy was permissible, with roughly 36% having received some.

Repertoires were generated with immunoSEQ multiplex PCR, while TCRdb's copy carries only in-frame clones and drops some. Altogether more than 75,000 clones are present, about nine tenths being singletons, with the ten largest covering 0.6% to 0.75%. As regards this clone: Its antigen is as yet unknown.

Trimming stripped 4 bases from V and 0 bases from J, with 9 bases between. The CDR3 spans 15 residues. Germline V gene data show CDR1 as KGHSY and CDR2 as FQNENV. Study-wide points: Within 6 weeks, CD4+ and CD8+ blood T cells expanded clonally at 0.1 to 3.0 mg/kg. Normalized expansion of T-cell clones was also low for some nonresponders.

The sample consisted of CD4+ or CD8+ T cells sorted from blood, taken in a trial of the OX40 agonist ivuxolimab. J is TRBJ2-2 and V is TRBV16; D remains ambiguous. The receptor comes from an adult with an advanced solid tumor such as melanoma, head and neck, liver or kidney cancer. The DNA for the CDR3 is TGTGCCAGCAGCCTATTTGGCCCGAACACCGGGGAGCTGTTTTTT. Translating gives CASSLFGPNTGELFF. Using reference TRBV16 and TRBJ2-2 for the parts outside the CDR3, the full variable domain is GEEVAQTPKHLVRGEGQKAKLYCAPIKGHSYVFWYQQVLKNEFKFLISFQNENVFDETGMPKERFSAKCLPNSPCSLEIQATKLEDSAVYFCASSLFGPNTGELFFGEGSRLTVL.